This TCR beta chain was captured by sequencing in a study of T cells after yellow fever vaccination. TCRdb re-called the 5' RACE reads with MiXCR, one entry per CDR3 protein. Of some 600,000 distinct CDR3 sequences in the sample, about a sixth were seen once. This CDR3 is built from 14 residues. Trimming removed 6 bases from V and 0 bases from J, with 11 bases in between. Germline V lookup: CDR1 SQVTM, CDR2 ANQGSEA. The sequence derives from a man aged 18 to 35 who received the YFV17D yellow fever vaccine. This specimen consisted of PBMCs, obtained around 5 days after the first yellow fever vaccination. The V gene is TRBV29-1, the J gene TRBJ1-4; D possibly corresponds to TRBD1 (6 bases). The CDR3 sequence is CSVDAGATNEKLFF. The CDR3 nucleotides are TGCAGCGTGGACGCAGGGGCAACTAATGAAAAACTGTTTTTT.